This TCR beta chain derives from a study of identical twins. Study outcomes and limitations: Researchers reported weaker excess twin sharing in beta out-of-frame sequences.

About this clonotype itself: The target antigen is unknown.

A universal primer site arose from template switching, and cDNA bore unique molecular identifiers. TCRdb reprocessed the 5' RACE reads with MiXCR, giving one entry per CDR3 protein. The profile shows some 560,000 distinct CDR3 sequences, 9.5% to 10% of them singletons. These data were also reused for a study on yellow fever vaccine responses in identical twins. From that study: Each twin's T cell response to the vaccine was reported to look partly convergent and partly personalized.

Sequenced material: PBMCs. This sequence was found in a woman in her late teens or twenties in good health.

CDR3 bases: TGTGCCAGCAGCGTAAAGGGAAGGACCGGGGAGCTGTTTTTT. It codes for CASSVKGRTGELFF. The chain has TRBV9 and TRBJ2-2; D gene uncertain. Between the trimmed V and J ends, which lost 1 base and 5 bases, there was a span of 9 bases. The CDR3 has 14 amino acids. Germline CDR1 and CDR2: SGDLS and YYNGEE.